This entry describes one TCR beta chain. Its cognate antigen is unknown. The sample belongs to a study of T cell responses to AZD1222 COVID-19 vaccine. Study observations and caveats: All repertoire sampling was performed exclusively after the peak T cell response.

CDR1 is SGHDT and CDR2 is YYEEEE in the germline V gene. V was cut by 4 bases and J by 9 bases, with 23 bases left in between. CDR3 length: 15 amino acids. Assay: immunoSEQ multiplex PCR; the TCRdb copy retains only in-frame clones and omits some. The table shows 100,000 to 150,000 clones, with approximately 91% occurring only once. Source: peripheral blood, taken 28 days after the second AZD1222 dose. This receptor was taken from an adult who received the AZD1222 COVID-19 vaccine. The chain combines TRBV5-6 with TRBJ2-7, with D perhaps matching TRBD2 (6 bases). CDR3 in amino acids: CASSPGGAGALGQYF. The DNA of the CDR3 is TGTGCCAGCAGCCCAGGCGGGGCAGGCGCGCTGGGGCAGTACTTC.